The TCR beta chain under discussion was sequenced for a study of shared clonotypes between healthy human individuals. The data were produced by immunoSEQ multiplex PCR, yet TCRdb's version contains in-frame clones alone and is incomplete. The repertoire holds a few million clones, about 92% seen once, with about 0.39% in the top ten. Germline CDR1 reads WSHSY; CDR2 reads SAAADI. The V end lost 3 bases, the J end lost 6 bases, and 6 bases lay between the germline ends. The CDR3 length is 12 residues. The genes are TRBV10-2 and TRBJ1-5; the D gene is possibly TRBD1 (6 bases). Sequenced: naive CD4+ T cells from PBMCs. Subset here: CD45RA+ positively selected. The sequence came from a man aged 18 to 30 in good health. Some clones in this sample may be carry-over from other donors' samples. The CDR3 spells CASSDRGQPQHF. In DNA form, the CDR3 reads TGCGCCAGCAGTGACAGGGGTCAGCCCCAGCATTTT.